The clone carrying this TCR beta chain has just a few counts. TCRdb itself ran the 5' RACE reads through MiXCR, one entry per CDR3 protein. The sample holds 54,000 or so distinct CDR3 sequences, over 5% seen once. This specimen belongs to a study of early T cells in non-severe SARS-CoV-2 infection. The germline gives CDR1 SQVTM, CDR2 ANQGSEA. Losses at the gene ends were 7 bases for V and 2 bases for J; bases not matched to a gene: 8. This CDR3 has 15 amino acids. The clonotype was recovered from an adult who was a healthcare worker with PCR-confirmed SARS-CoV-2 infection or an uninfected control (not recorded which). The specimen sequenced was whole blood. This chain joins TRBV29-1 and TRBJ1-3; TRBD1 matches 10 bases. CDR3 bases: TGCAGCGCATCCCTGGGACAGGGGCCTGGAAACACCATATATTTT. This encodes CSASLGQGPGNTIYF.